This T cell receptor beta chain was captured in a study of T cells in Graves' hyperthyroidism and ophthalmopathy. Study information: The blood sample was taken at first diagnosis, before treatment began. Regarding the study as a whole: For ophthalmopathy, model prediction preceded onset by a median approximately 6 months.

RNA transcripts yielded amplified TCR beta CDR3 regions. Researchers ran a first-round RT-PCR on the TCR CDR3 using the HTBI primer set. TCRdb reprocessed the multiplex PCR reads via MiXCR and lists one record per CDR3 protein. The sample has some 400,000 distinct CDR3 sequences; 11% to 15% are singletons. In this sample, this clonotype turned up many times. What it recognizes is unknown. The sequenced sample was blood. The TCR originated in a woman in her sixties or seventies with Graves' hyperthyroidism.

CDR3 DNA sequence: TGTGCCACCGGACTGGGGGAGACCCAGTACTTC. Translated: CATGLGETQYF. This chain uses TRBV10-3 with TRBJ2-5, with a weak D call TRBD2 (5 bases). V was pared by 10 bases and J by 5 bases, with 11 bases between. The CDR3 length is 11 residues. Germline CDR1 and CDR2: ENHRY and SYGVKD.